Below, 26 T cell receptor beta chains from the same sample are listed, as sequenced in a study of shared clonotypes between healthy human individuals. CD45RO-negative cells were positively selected for CCR7, leaving out terminally differentiated effector memory CD45RA+ cells. The repertoire was sequenced with immunoSEQ multiplex PCR; TCRdb's copy has only in-frame clones and lacks some. In the table there are roughly 600,000 clones, about 98% of which are singletons. Sequencing input: naive CD8+ T cells sorted from blood. These TCRs come from a man aged 25 to 45 in good health.

This chain uses TRBV14 with TRBJ2-7, with TRBD2 identical over 10 bases. The CDR3 loop spans 15 amino acids. The V gene's germline CDR1 is SGHDN and CDR2 FVKESK. V dropped 2 bases and J dropped 4; count of bases not matched to a gene: 5. The CDR3 DNA reads TGTGCCAGCAGCCAATTAGCGGGAGGCGTTTACGAGCAGTACTTC. This translates into CASSQLAGGVYEQYF.

The chain has TRBV6-1 and TRBJ2-7; D could derive from TRBD1 or TRBD2 (5 bases each). The germline gives CDR1 MNHNS, CDR2 SASEGT. V was shortened by 7 bases and J by 3 bases, with 13 bases between the two germline ends. The CDR3 contains 13 residues. The CDR3 spells CASTLRGGYEQYF. CDR3 bases: TGTGCCAGCACTTTGAGGGGCGGCTACGAGCAGTACTTC.

The gene calls are TRBV6-1 and TRBJ1-1; no clear D. In germline, CDR1 is MNHNS, CDR2 SASEGT. Trimming pared 1 base from V and 0 bases from J, leaving 12 bases between. This CDR3 is 16 amino acids long. The CDR3 DNA reads TGTGCCAGCAGTGAAGGGGTCGGCAGGATGAACACTGAAGCTTTCTTT. This gives the protein CASSEGVGRMNTEAFF.

The gene calls are TRBV2 and TRBJ1-1; perhaps TRBD1 as D (6 bases). The CDR3 runs to 14 residues. The germline V gene has CDR1 SNHLY and CDR2 FYNNEI. Trimming took off 6 bases at V and 1 base at J, with 12 bases between the two ends. CDR3: CASSVNRANTEAFF. For the CDR3, the DNA is TGTGCCAGCAGCGTAAACAGGGCGAACACTGAAGCTTTCTTT.

The V call is TRBV5-1, the J call TRBJ1-4; a weak D match, TRBD1 (5 bases). V lost 3 bases and J 2 bases, leaving 17 bases between the germline ends. The CDR3 length is 17 residues. Per the germline V gene, CDR1 is SGHRS and CDR2 is YFSETQ. For the CDR3, the DNA is TGCGCCAGCAGCTCGGGAGGGTTGGGGCTGACTAATGAAAAACTGTTTTTT. Residues: CASSSGGLGLTNEKLFF. Looking up the rest from reference TRBV5-1 and TRBJ1-4 gives the full variable domain: KAGVTQTPRYLIKTRGQQVTLSCSPISGHRSVSWYQQTPGQGLQFLFEYFSETQRNKGNFPGRFSGRQFSNSRSEMNVSTLELGDSALYLCASSSGGLGLTNEKLFFGSGTQLSVL.

The chain joins TRBV2 to TRBJ2-7; D unclear. V lost 0 bases to trimming and J lost 3 bases, with 6 bases between them. This CDR3 is 13 amino acids long. Germline V gene data show CDR1 as SNHLY and CDR2 as FYNNEI. The CDR3 region is CASSEAADYEQYF. The CDR3, as DNA: TGTGCCAGCAGTGAAGCGGCCGACTACGAGCAGTACTTC.

The chain is built from TRBV27 and TRBJ2-1, with D unresolved. The CDR3 is 15 amino acids. The V gene's germline CDR1 is MNHEY and CDR2 SMNVEV (reference sequence). Trimming took off 2 bases at V and 0 bases at J, with 8 bases between the two ends. The CDR3 sequence: CASSLAGPSYNEQFF. CDR3 coding DNA: TGTGCCAGCAGTTTAGCCGGGCCCTCCTACAATGAGCAGTTCTTC.

This clone is a singleton in its sample. This chain uses TRBV27 with TRBJ2-5; 7 positions match TRBD1. The V and J ends lost 3 bases and 5 bases, in that order; junction bases with no gene match: 3. The CDR3 has 13 residues. Germline loops: CDR1 MNHEY, CDR2 SMNVEV (reference sequence). CDR3 sequence reads: CASSFDRAETQYF. CDR3 nucleotide sequence: TGTGCCAGCAGTTTTGACAGGGCGGAGACCCAGTACTTC.

V is TRBV9 and J is TRBJ2-3; 10 nucleotides line up with TRBD2. The CDR3 consists of 17 residues. Germline-derived CDR1 and CDR2 are SGDLS and YYNGEE. V shed 4 bases, J shed 2 bases, and the junction held 10 bases outside the gene matches. CDR3 DNA sequence: TGTGCCAGCAGCCAAGCCGGGACTAGCGTTCACACAGATACGCAGTATTTT. Translating it yields CASSQAGTSVHTDTQYF.

The rearrangement uses TRBV19 and TRBJ1-5; the D is unclear. V was shortened by 3 bases and J by 2 bases, with 11 bases between the two germline ends. The CDR3 totals 15 residues. CDR1 and CDR2 (germline): LNHDA, SQIVND (reference sequence). The CDR3: CASSMLFLGNQPQHF. CDR3 DNA: TGTGCCAGTAGTATGCTCTTCCTGGGCAATCAGCCCCAGCATTTT. The full variable domain, in which reference TRBV19 and TRBJ1-5 provide the parts outside the CDR3, is DGGITQSPKYLFRKEGQNVTLSCEQNLNHDAMYWYRQDPGQGLRLIYYSQIVNDFQKGDIAEGYSVSREKKESFPLTVTSAQKNPTAFYLCASSMLFLGNQPQHFGDGTRLSIL.

V is TRBV25-1 and J is TRBJ1-1, with D unresolved. The CDR3 is made up of 14 amino acids. V was pared by 6 bases and J by 5 bases, with 16 bases between. CDR1 and CDR2 (germline): MGHDK, SYGVNS. CDR3 DNA sequence: TGTGCCAGCAGGGCACAGACTCCAGAGACTGAAGCTTTCTTT. As protein: CASRAQTPETEAFF.

V is TRBV5-1 and J is TRBJ1-2; D gene ambiguous. Trimming removed 7 bases from V and 1 base from J, with 20 bases in between. Germline CDR1 is SGHRS and CDR2 is YFSETQ. CDR3 length: 16 amino acids. The CDR3, as DNA: TGCGCCAGCGGCTCGGGTGGATTCGCGGGTAACTATGGCTACACCTTC. Protein product: CASGSGGFAGNYGYTF.

The J gene is TRBJ2-7, the V gene TRBV11-2; 12 bases agree with TRBD1. The J segment lost 4 bases and the V segment lost 3 bases, leaving 10 bases of the junction unmatched. The CDR3 runs to 17 residues. Germline V lookup: CDR1 SGHAT, CDR2 FQNNGV. CDR3 DNA: TGTGCCAGCAGCTTGGGAAAAGGGACAGGGGGCAGGTACGAGCAGTACTTC. The encoded protein is CASSLGKGTGGRYEQYF.

This clone was seen a handful of times. The rearrangement links TRBV7-6 to TRBJ2-4; D gene ambiguous. The CDR3 runs to 14 residues. Per germline, CDR1 SGHVS and CDR2 FNYEAQ. Trimming cost V 5 bases and J 0 bases, with 8 bases left between them. The CDR3 DNA reads as TGTGCCAGCAGCCCCACTCTAGCCAAAAACATTCAGTACTTC. Its protein product is CASSPTLAKNIQYF.

The chain is built from TRBV27 and TRBJ2-3; the match to TRBD2 covers 14 bases. The V and J ends lost 5 bases and 6 bases, in that order; junction bases with no gene match: 7. The CDR3 covers 16 residues. In germline, CDR1 is MNHEY, CDR2 SMNVEV (reference sequence). The CDR3, as DNA: TGTGCCAGCAGTGTAAGACTAGCGGGAGGGCCCGATACGCAGTATTTT. This codes for CASSVRLAGGPDTQYF.

The gene calls are TRBV11-2 and TRBJ2-1, with 9 bases identical to TRBD1. There are 18 residues in the CDR3. Trimming removed 3 bases from V and 8 bases from J; junction bases left unmatched: 17. Germline assignment: CDR1 SGHAT and CDR2 FQNNGV. The CDR3 region is CASSFQPVGTGIVDEQFF. In nucleotides, the CDR3 is TGTGCCAGCAGCTTTCAGCCCGTGGGGACAGGGATTGTAGATGAGCAGTTCTTC.

The chain recombines TRBV7-8 with TRBJ2-1; tentatively, D is TRBD1 or TRBD2 (5 bases each). The CDR3 is 14 amino acids. From germline, CDR1 is SGHVS and CDR2 FQNEAQ. V was cut by 2 bases and J by 8 bases, with 13 bases left in between. The CDR3 bases are TGTGCCAGCAGCTTACCGGGGCTGATCGATGAGCAGTTCTTC. It is translated as CASSLPGLIDEQFF.

The J gene is TRBJ2-1, the V gene TRBV28; 9 nucleotides line up with TRBD1. Losses at the gene ends were 7 bases for V and 4 bases for J; bases not matched to a gene: 8. The CDR3 is 15 amino acids. Germline V gives CDR1 MDHEN, CDR2 SYDVKM. Here the CDR3 reads CASNSGDRAYNEQFF. In nucleotides, the CDR3 is TGTGCCAGCAACTCCGGGGACAGGGCGTACAATGAGCAGTTCTTC.

The gene calls are TRBV5-1 and TRBJ2-2; perhaps D is TRBD1 or TRBD2 (5 bases each). Germline CDR1 and CDR2: SGHRS and YFSETQ. This CDR3 is 13 amino acids long. V lost 2 bases and J lost 9, with 11 bases in between. CDR3 protein: CASSFKPGRELFF. CDR3 nucleotides: TGCGCCAGCAGCTTCAAACCGGGACGGGAGCTGTTTTTT.

Written as DNA, the CDR3 is TGTGCCAGCACCTTAACTAACACACGCGGGACCCAGTACTTC. The encoded protein is CASTLTNTRGTQYF. The V call is TRBV25-1, the J call TRBJ2-5; D uncertain. The CDR3 is 14 amino acids. Trimming removed 7 bases from V and 7 bases from J, with 19 bases in between. Per germline, CDR1 MGHDK and CDR2 SYGVNS.

The CDR3: CASSSDPGLPYEQYF. The CDR3 region has the DNA TGCGCCAGCAGCTCCGATCCGGGACTACCGTACGAGCAGTACTTC. V gene TRBV5-1 combines with J gene TRBJ2-7, with 7 bases identical to TRBD2. The germline V gene has CDR1 SGHRS and CDR2 YFSETQ. This CDR3 is 15 amino acids long. V lost 3 bases and J lost 4; bases outside the gene matches: 10.

The chain recombines TRBV7-9 with TRBJ1-1, with D unclear. This CDR3 is 16 amino acids long. Germline V CDR1 and CDR2: SEHNR, FQNEAQ (reference sequence). V was trimmed by 5 bases and J by 1 base, leaving 17 bases between them. CDR3 bases: TGTGCCAGCAGCACCAGTATTCGGAGCCAGAACACTGAAGCTTTCTTT. This encodes CASSTSIRSQNTEAFF.

This clone has only one observation. The rearrangement uses TRBV4-1 and TRBJ2-7; 9 bases are a match to TRBD2. In germline, CDR1 is MGHRA, CDR2 YSYEKL. CDR3 size: 15 residues. After removal of 3 bases from V and 0 bases from J, the junction contained 3 bases not matched to a gene. CDR3: CASSQLSGSSYEQYF. The CDR3 coding sequence is TGCGCCAGCAGCCAGCTTAGCGGGAGCTCCTACGAGCAGTACTTC.

The CDR3 coding sequence is TGCAGCGTGCCGGACATAGCTAACTATGGCTACACCTTC. Its translation: CSVPDIANYGYTF. The chain links TRBV29-1 to TRBJ1-2, with TRBD1 as a possible D gene (5 bases). Per the germline V gene, CDR1 is SQVTM and CDR2 is ANQGSEA. There are 13 residues in the CDR3. Trimming pared 6 bases from V and 0 bases from J, leaving 11 bases between.

The chain uses TRBV7-8 and TRBJ2-1; 9 bases are shared with TRBD2. V was clipped by 0 bases and J by 8 bases; unmatched bases: 8. The CDR3 consists of 16 residues. CDR1 and CDR2 from the germline V gene are SGHVS and FQNEAQ. CDR3 DNA sequence: TGTGCCAGCAGCTTAGCCGCTAGCGGGATTAGGGATGAGCAGTTCTTC. Amino acid sequence: CASSLAASGIRDEQFF.

The chain joins TRBV13 to TRBJ2-2; D remains ambiguous. The CDR3 loop spans 13 amino acids. CDR1 and CDR2 (germline): PRHDT, FYEKMQ (reference sequence). Trimming stripped 3 bases from V and 4 bases from J, with 6 bases between. The CDR3 DNA sequence: TGTGCCAGCAGCTTCTCTAGCACCGGGGAGCTGTTTTTT. Translated: CASSFSSTGELFF.